Below are 21 T cell receptor beta chains sequenced from a single sample in a study of T cell changes during pregnancy in multiple sclerosis. Libraries were prepared by immunoSEQ multiplex PCR; TCRdb keeps only in-frame clonotypes and omits some of them. The sample records roughly 49,000 clones, under 90% being singletons. The input for sequencing was peripheral blood, taken in the first trimester of pregnancy. Receptors originate from a female donor in good health, enrolled as a control in a pregnancy study.

This chain links TRBV6-1 with TRBJ2-2; D perhaps matches TRBD2 (5 bases). The CDR3 has 14 amino acids. In germline, CDR1 is MNHNS, CDR2 SASEGT. V was trimmed by 7 bases and J by 2 bases, leaving 11 bases between them. CDR3 amino acids: CASTRTYNTGELFF. CDR3 sequence (DNA): TGTGCCAGCACCCGGACTTATAACACCGGGGAGCTGTTTTTT.

The gene calls are TRBV6-5 and TRBJ2-2; possibly TRBD1 for D (5 bases). This CDR3 contains 15 residues. Per germline, CDR1 MNHEY and CDR2 SVGAGI. The ends were cut back, 5 bases at V and 0 bases at J, with 10 bases in the middle. The CDR3 nucleotides read TGTGCCAGCAGTCTACAGGACGCGAACACCGGGGAGCTGTTTTTT. Its translation: CASSLQDANTGELFF.

The chain is built from TRBV27 and TRBJ1-5; tentatively, D is TRBD1 (5 bases). V lost 2 bases and J 7 bases, leaving 9 bases between the germline ends. The V gene's germline CDR1 is MNHEY and CDR2 SMNVEV (reference sequence). The CDR3 runs to 13 residues. CDR3 nucleotide sequence: TGTGCCAGCAGTTTACAGGGTATCCAGCCCCAGCATTTT. As protein: CASSLQGIQPQHF.

This clone was detected once. The V gene is TRBV4-3, the J gene TRBJ2-1; weak D call: TRBD2 (5 bases). Germline loops: CDR1 LGHNA, CDR2 YSLEER. The CDR3 spans 13 residues. V lost 5 bases to trimming and J lost 3 bases, with 8 bases between them. CDR3 sequence reads: CASSWSGYNEQFF. The CDR3 region has the DNA TGCGCCAGCAGCTGGAGCGGCTACAATGAGCAGTTCTTC.

This clone has a single count. The gene calls are TRBV7-2 and TRBJ2-5; D gene uncertain. This CDR3 is built from 15 residues. Germline CDR1 SGHTA, CDR2 FQGNSA. V dropped 4 bases and J dropped 4 bases, with 16 bases sitting between them. The CDR3 spells CASSSGHPLGETQYF. The CDR3 DNA is TGTGCCAGCAGCTCAGGCCACCCCCTGGGAGAGACCCAGTACTTC.

The chain employs TRBV6-1 and TRBJ1-1; 8 nucleotides agree with TRBD1. Trimming at V came to 11 bases and at J to 9 bases, leaving 11 bases not matched to a gene. This CDR3 region has 12 residues. CDR1 is MNHNS, CDR2 SASEGT, per germline. The CDR3 DNA sequence: TGTGCCCTCCAGGGACAGGACATTAAAGCTTTCTTT. It encodes CALQGQDIKAFF.

This rearrangement joins TRBV7-6 to TRBJ1-1; D is perhaps TRBD1 (6 bases). The CDR3 runs to 14 residues. Trimming left V 5 bases short and J 0 bases short, with 10 bases between. CDR1 is SGHVS and CDR2 is FNYEAQ in the germline V gene. The CDR3 region has the DNA TGTGCCAGCAGCCCGGGGGGCTTGAACACTGAAGCTTTCTTT. It yields the protein CASSPGGLNTEAFF.

The chain employs TRBV7-9 and TRBJ2-7, with 7 bases matching TRBD1. The CDR3 is made up of 13 amino acids. Germline assignment: CDR1 SEHNR and CDR2 FQNEAQ (reference sequence). Unmatched junction bases numbered 0, after V lost 2 bases and J lost 2 bases. The CDR3 region has the DNA TGTGCCAGCAGCTTACAGGGGGCCTACGAGCAGTACTTC. It translates to CASSLQGAYEQYF.

The chain recombines TRBV27 with TRBJ2-1; 8 bases line up with TRBD2. This CDR3 has 15 residues. Germline values: CDR1 MNHEY, CDR2 SMNVEV (reference sequence). J was trimmed by 7 bases and V by 6 bases; bases with no gene match: 11. DNA of the CDR3: TGTGCCAGCAGAATTGGACTAGCAGCGGAGAATGAGCAGTTCTTC. Protein sequence: CASRIGLAAENEQFF.

The table lists this clone with a count of one. The chain carries TRBV11-3 and TRBJ2-1; TRBD2 matches at 11 bases. V shed 4 bases and J 8 bases; nucleotides not matched to a gene: 13. The germline gives CDR1 SGHNT, CDR2 YENEEA. CDR3 length equals 17 residues. The CDR3 DNA reads TGTGCCAGCAGCTGGGGGTTAACTAGCGGGAGCGGCGATGAGCAGTTCTTC. Amino acids: CASSWGLTSGSGDEQFF.

The rearrangement links TRBV9 to TRBJ2-3; a weak D match, TRBD2 (5 bases). Trimming shortened V by 4 bases and J by 1 base, and 19 bases separated the two germline ends. Germline V gene data show CDR1 as SGDLS and CDR2 as YYNGEE. CDR3 length equals 17 residues. CDR3 amino acids: CASSLAVGAEGTDTQYF. CDR3 DNA: TGTGCCAGCAGCCTCGCGGTCGGAGCGGAAGGCACAGATACGCAGTATTTT.

The V and J genes are TRBV30 and TRBJ2-1, with TRBD2 matching 10 bases. The CDR3 sequence is 14 residues long. The trim removed 3 bases at V and 5 bases at J, leaving 4 bases unmatched. CDR1 GTSNPN and CDR2 SVGIG come from the germline V gene (reference sequence). The CDR3 nucleotides are TGTGCCTGGAGCCTAAGCGGGGGGGACAATGAGCAGTTCTTC. Its translation: CAWSLSGGDNEQFF. Using reference TRBV30 and TRBJ2-1 for the parts outside the CDR3, the full variable domain is SQTIHQWPATLVQPVGSPLSLECTVEGTSNPNLYWYRQAAGRGLQLLFYSVGIGQISSEVPQNLSASRPQDRQFILSSKKLLLSDSGFYLCAWSLSGGDNEQFFGPGTRLTVL.

The chain is built from TRBV28 and TRBJ2-3; D possibly corresponds to TRBD1 (5 bases). CDR1 and CDR2 from the germline V gene are MDHEN and SYDVKM. The V and J ends lost 3 bases and 6 bases respectively, with 19 bases between them. The CDR3 is 16 residues long. This CDR3 is CASSFKFDSPSDTQYF. The CDR3 DNA follows: TGTGCCAGCAGTTTTAAGTTTGACAGTCCCTCCGATACGCAGTATTTT.

The rearrangement links TRBV28 to TRBJ2-3; 8 positions match TRBD2. Germline trimming cut 8 bases from V and 3 bases from J; bases unmatched to any gene: 16. The CDR3 sequence is 17 residues long. The germline gives CDR1 MDHEN, CDR2 SYDVKM. CDR3 bases: TGTGCCAGCCCCCTTCATAAAGTAGCGGGAATAACAGATACGCAGTATTTT. Protein: CASPLHKVAGITDTQYF.

The V and J genes are TRBV19 and TRBJ2-1, with 8 bases matching TRBD2. V dropped 3 bases and J dropped 2; count of bases not matched to a gene: 6. Germline CDR1 is LNHDA and CDR2 is SQIVND (reference sequence). CDR3 size: 16 residues. CDR3 coding DNA: TGTGCCAGTAGTATCAGGGCGGGAGGAACCTACAATGAGCAGTTCTTC. This gives the protein CASSIRAGGTYNEQFF. Filled out from reference TRBV19 and TRBJ2-1, the complete variable domain reads DGGITQSPKYLFRKEGQNVTLSCEQNLNHDAMYWYRQDPGQGLRLIYYSQIVNDFQKGDIAEGYSVSREKKESFPLTVTSAQKNPTAFYLCASSIRAGGTYNEQFFGPGTRLTVL.

The chain joins TRBV18 to TRBJ1-3; no clear D gene. V was clipped by 4 bases and J by 2 bases, with 6 bases between them. This CDR3 is 13 amino acids long. The germline V gene encodes CDR1 KGHSH and CDR2 LQKENI. The CDR3 sequence: CASSLPAGNTIYF. The CDR3 region has the DNA TGTGCCAGCTCACTGCCAGCTGGAAACACCATATATTTT. Full variable domain (outside the CDR3, taken from reference TRBV18 and TRBJ1-3): NAGVMQNPRHLVRRRGQEARLRCSPMKGHSHVYWYRQLPEEGLKFMVYLQKENIIDESGMPKERFSAEFPKEGPSILRIQQVVRGDSAAYFCASSLPAGNTIYFGEGSWLTVV.

The chain employs TRBV13 and TRBJ2-7; 8 nucleotides agree with TRBD1. CDR1 is PRHDT and CDR2 is FYEKMQ in the germline V gene (reference sequence). This CDR3 is 14 amino acids long. The trim removed 3 bases at V and 7 bases at J, leaving 8 bases unmatched. The CDR3 DNA reads as TGTGCCAGCAGCTTTACCCGGACAGGGAGAGAGCAGTACTTC. It translates to CASSFTRTGREQYF.

This chain uses TRBV27 with TRBJ2-1, with 8 bases that match TRBD2. The germline V gene encodes CDR1 MNHEY and CDR2 SMNVEV (reference sequence). The CDR3 totals 16 residues. V was pared by 6 bases and J by 0 bases, with 7 bases of the junction left unmatched. The CDR3 sequence is CASRGGGPSSYNEQFF. The CDR3 region has the DNA TGTGCCAGCAGGGGCGGGGGGCCTAGCTCCTACAATGAGCAGTTCTTC.

The gene calls are TRBV6-6 and TRBJ1-5; TRBD1 agrees at 9 bases. From germline, CDR1 is MNHNY and CDR2 SVGAGI (reference sequence). CDR3 length: 12 residues. The junction had 2 bases not matched to a gene; V was cut back by 9 bases and J by 5 bases. The CDR3 DNA reads TGTGCCAGTAGACAGGGGGATCAGCCCCAGCATTTT. Translated: CASRQGDQPQHF.

This chain uses TRBV6-4 with TRBJ2-3; 9 bases align to TRBD1. The CDR3 has 14 residues. Trimming removed 4 bases from V and 1 base from J; junction bases left unmatched: 0. Germline values: CDR1 MRHNA, CDR2 SNTAGT. The CDR3 DNA reads TGTGCCAGCAGTGGGACAGGGGGCACAGATACGCAGTATTTT. Its translation is CASSGTGGTDTQYF.

The V and J genes are TRBV2 and TRBJ2-1; 9 bases match TRBD2. V trimming: 7 bases; J trimming: 3 bases; junction bases outside the gene matches: 4. Germline V gene lookup returns CDR1 SNHLY and CDR2 FYNNEI. This CDR3 is 14 amino acids long. The CDR3 sequence: CASTGTSNYNEQFF. The CDR3, as DNA: TGTGCCAGCACCGGGACTAGCAACTACAATGAGCAGTTCTTC.